The next 8 T cell receptor beta chains were all read from a single sample in a study of shared clonotypes between healthy human individuals. CD45RO-negative CD8 cells positively selected for CCR7 made up the naive population, which excluded terminally differentiated effector memory CD45RA+ cells. TCRdb keeps only in-frame clones here, not all; method: immunoSEQ multiplex PCR. This table has 760,000 or so clones, about 97% appearing once. Sequencing was done on a sample of naive CD8+ T cells sorted from blood. These receptors all stem from a man aged 25-40 years in good health.

This chain uses TRBV27 with TRBJ2-7; 7 bases are a match to TRBD1. V lost 2 bases to trimming and J lost 3 bases; unmatched junction nucleotides: 7. The CDR3 contains 15 residues. Per germline, CDR1 MNHEY and CDR2 SMNVEV (reference sequence). CDR3 in amino acids: CASSLARGTYYEQYF. The CDR3 bases are TGTGCCAGCAGTTTAGCCAGGGGGACATACTACGAGCAGTACTTC.

This clone was picked up one time. This chain connects TRBV5-1 to TRBJ2-3, with 15 bases lining up with TRBD2. V trimming: 5 bases; J trimming: 4 bases; junction bases outside the gene matches: 8. CDR1 and CDR2 from the germline V gene are SGHRS and YFSETQ. The CDR3 sequence is 17 residues long. CDR3 loop: CASSEGLAGGLADTQYF. CDR3 sequence (DNA): TGCGCCAGCAGTGAGGGACTAGCGGGAGGTCTAGCAGATACGCAGTATTTT.

The chain carries TRBV5-1 and TRBJ2-3; unclear D gene. This CDR3 contains 14 residues. Trimming pared 7 bases from V and 5 bases from J, leaving 17 bases between. Germline-derived CDR1 and CDR2 are SGHRS and YFSETQ. CDR3 protein: CASSGESLGDTQYF. The CDR3, as DNA: TGCGCCAGCTCCGGTGAAAGTCTAGGAGATACGCAGTATTTT.

The genes are TRBV11-2 and TRBJ2-5; the D is unclear. The ends were cut back, 8 bases at V and 4 bases at J, with 11 bases in the middle. The germline V gene has CDR1 SGHAT and CDR2 FQNNGV. CDR3 length: 12 residues. CDR3 nucleotides: TGTGCCAGCGCATACGTAAGAGAGACCCAGTACTTC. Protein sequence: CASAYVRETQYF. Together with reference TRBV11-2 and TRBJ2-5, the CDR3 gives the full variable domain: EAGVAQSPRYKIIEKRQSVAFWCNPISGHATLYWYQQILGQGPKLLIQFQNNGVVDDSQLPKDRFSAERLKGVDSTLKIQPAKLEDSAVYLCASAYVRETQYFGPGTRLLVL.

This chain joins TRBV2 and TRBJ2-6; possible D gene TRBD2, 7 bases. Per germline, CDR1 SNHLY and CDR2 FYNNEI. V was cut by 6 bases and J by 0 bases, with 18 bases left in between. The CDR3 sequence is 18 residues long. The CDR3 reads CASRPRGGYPSGANVLTF. The CDR3 nucleotides are TGTGCCAGCAGGCCGAGGGGGGGTTACCCCTCTGGGGCCAACGTCCTGACTTTC.

The CDR3 DNA reads TGTGCCAGTCAGACGGGTAGTCTCAATCAGCCCCAGCATTTT. Translation: CASQTGSLNQPQHF. The chain couples TRBV28 to TRBJ1-5; D ambiguous. V lost 9 bases and J lost 3, with 15 bases in between. The CDR3 is made up of 14 amino acids. Germline loops: CDR1 MDHEN, CDR2 SYDVKM.

The J gene is TRBJ2-1, the V gene TRBV27; D unresolved. The germline CDR1 and CDR2 sequences are MNHEY and SMNVEV (reference sequence). The CDR3 spans 15 residues. Between the trimmed V and J ends, which lost 5 bases and 4 bases, there was a span of 15 bases. This CDR3 is CASSLSFNGYNEQFF. DNA for the CDR3: TGTGCCAGCAGTCTAAGCTTTAATGGTTACAATGAGCAGTTCTTC.

The chain has TRBV27 and TRBJ2-4; D is perhaps TRBD1 (6 bases). Germline V CDR1 and CDR2: MNHEY, SMNVEV (reference sequence). The V end lost 5 bases, the J end lost 6 bases, and 14 bases lay between the germline ends. CDR3 size: 14 residues. The CDR3 DNA reads TGTGCCAGCAGTGGCACAGGGATGATAAACATTCAGTACTTC. It encodes CASSGTGMINIQYF.